Presented here are 27 T cell receptor beta chains from one specimen sequenced in a study of human T cells and chemical hapten exposure. TCRdb called the RACE reads again in MiXCR, with one record for every CDR3 protein. The data show more than 100,000 distinct CDR3 sequences, with roughly an eighth seen just once and less than 0.95% held by the top ten. The time point is: patch test 1, 2 weeks after DPC sensitization. The treatment is: therapeutic diphenylcyclopropenone sensitization with weekly scalp DPC. The material sequenced was whole blood, taken in connection with sensitization to the hapten diphenylcyclopropenone (DPC). Receptor source: a man in his late teens or twenties with alopecia areata. Some clones in this sample may be carry-over from other donors' samples.

V is TRBV5-1 and J is TRBJ1-6; no definite D call. Deletions cut 0 bases from V and 2 bases from J, with 12 bases between. The CDR3 consists of 17 residues. Germline assignment: CDR1 SGHRS and CDR2 YFSETQ. CDR3 protein: CASSLAAGWTYNSPLHF. CDR3 sequence (DNA): TGCGCCAGCAGCTTGGCGGCAGGTTGGACCTATAATTCACCCCTCCACTTT.

This clonotype has more than one count but fewer than ten. V gene TRBV11-2 combines with J gene TRBJ2-1; D gene unclear. Germline V CDR1 and CDR2: SGHAT, FQNNGV. The CDR3 is made up of 12 amino acids. Deletions cut 0 bases from V and 8 bases from J, with 5 bases between. This CDR3 is CASSLDRHEQFF. The DNA of the CDR3 is TGTGCCAGCAGCTTAGATCGCCATGAGCAGTTCTTC.

This clonotype was picked up many times. The rearrangement uses TRBV25-1 and TRBJ2-7; a possible D gene is TRBD1 (5 bases). Trimming removed 2 bases at V and 4 bases at J, with 6 bases between. CDR3 length: 12 amino acids. The germline V gene encodes CDR1 MGHDK and CDR2 SYGVNS. The chain's CDR3 is CASSEQGYEQYF. CDR3 coding DNA: TGTGCCAGCAGTGAACAGGGTTACGAGCAGTACTTC.

This clonotype was seen more than once but under ten times. This chain links TRBV27 with TRBJ2-7; weak D call: TRBD2 (5 bases). The CDR3 is made up of 15 amino acids. The germline V gene encodes CDR1 MNHEY and CDR2 SMNVEV (reference sequence). V dropped 3 bases and J dropped 2 bases, with 14 bases sitting between them. CDR3 DNA sequence: TGTGCCAGCAGTTTTGACCCCCGAGGGACCTACGAGCAGTACTTC. As protein: CASSFDPRGTYEQYF.

The CDR3 sequence: CASSERLDEAFF. CDR3 sequence (DNA): TGTGCCAGCAGTGAACGTCTGGATGAAGCTTTCTTT. The J gene is TRBJ1-1, the V gene TRBV25-1; D not resolved. The ends were cut back, 2 bases at V and 7 bases at J, with 8 bases in the middle. The CDR3 runs 12 residues. Germline CDR1 MGHDK, CDR2 SYGVNS.

This clonotype was seen at least ten times. This chain uses TRBV11-1 with TRBJ1-5; 7 nucleotides line up with TRBD1. V lost 4 bases, J lost 1 base, and 1 base stayed unmatched. The CDR3 has 14 residues. Germline loops: CDR1 SGHAT, CDR2 FQDESV (reference sequence). CDR3 DNA sequence: TGTGCCAGCAGCTCGGACAGGAGCAATCAGCCCCAGCATTTT. This encodes CASSSDRSNQPQHF. The full variable domain, with the rest looked up from reference TRBV11-1 and TRBJ1-5, is EAEVAQSPRYKITEKSQAVAFWCDPISGHATLYWYRQILGQGPELLVQFQDESVVDDSQLPKDRFSAERLKGVDSTLKIQPAELGDSAMYLCASSSDRSNQPQHFGDGTRLSIL.

The chain links TRBV11-2 to TRBJ2-3; D unresolved. V gave up 4 bases and J gave up 3 bases, with 14 bases separating them. This CDR3 has 15 amino acids. The V gene's germline CDR1 is SGHAT and CDR2 FQNNGV. DNA of the CDR3: TGTGCCAGCAGCTCCGGATACATACAAACAGATACGCAGTATTTT. The encoded protein is CASSSGYIQTDTQYF. The full variable domain, its missing parts supplied by reference TRBV11-2 and TRBJ2-3, is EAGVAQSPRYKIIEKRQSVAFWCNPISGHATLYWYQQILGQGPKLLIQFQNNGVVDDSQLPKDRFSAERLKGVDSTLKIQPAKLEDSAVYLCASSSGYIQTDTQYFGPGTRLTVL.

The chain couples TRBV23-1 to TRBJ2-7, with TRBD1 as a possible D gene (5 bases). TRBV23-1 is an open reading frame whose function is uncertain. The CDR3 extends over 13 amino acids. The V and J ends lost 11 bases and 1 base respectively, with 15 bases between them. Here the CDR3 reads CAFQGVASYEQYV. CDR3 nucleotides: TGCGCCTTTCAAGGGGTGGCGTCCTACGAGCAGTACGTC.

V usage is TRBV6-5 and J usage is TRBJ1-3; TRBD1 might be the D (5 bases). CDR3 length: 13 amino acids. Per the germline V gene, CDR1 is MNHEY and CDR2 is SVGAGI. Trimming took off 8 bases at V and 0 bases at J, with 8 bases between the two ends. CDR3 protein: CASLTVSGNTIYF. The CDR3 DNA is TGTGCCAGCTTGACAGTCTCTGGAAACACCATATATTTT.

The chain combines TRBV6-1 with TRBJ2-7; D unresolved. Trimming took off 5 bases at V and 2 bases at J, with 10 bases between the two ends. The CDR3 totals 13 residues. Germline V gene lookup returns CDR1 MNHNS and CDR2 SASEGT. CDR3 in DNA: TGTGCCAGCAGTAAGCGTGGTGCCTACGAGCAGTACTTC. It specifies CASSKRGAYEQYF.

This clonotype was found many times. CDR3 nucleotides: TGTGCCAGCAGCCATGCGGAGAACACTGAAGCTTTCTTT. This sequence encodes CASSHAENTEAFF. The chain uses TRBV6-2 or TRBV6-3 and TRBJ1-1, with no clear D. In germline, CDR1 is MNHEY, CDR2 SVGEGT. V was cut by 6 bases and J by 1 base, with 9 bases left in between. This CDR3 region has 13 residues.

This clonotype came up a few times. The chain is built from TRBV19 and TRBJ2-1; either TRBD1 or TRBD2 may supply D (7 bases each). Between the trimmed V and J ends, which lost 5 bases and 8 bases, there was a span of 22 bases. The CDR3 extends over 16 amino acids. Germline CDR1 is LNHDA and CDR2 is SQIVND (reference sequence). In DNA form, the CDR3 reads TGTGCCAGTAGTGATAGACCTTTGACAGGGAGGGATGAGCAGTTCTTC. Translated, it gives CASSDRPLTGRDEQFF. Combining the CDR3 with reference TRBV19 and TRBJ2-1 gives the whole variable domain DGGITQSPKYLFRKEGQNVTLSCEQNLNHDAMYWYRQDPGQGLRLIYYSQIVNDFQKGDIAEGYSVSREKKESFPLTVTSAQKNPTAFYLCASSDRPLTGRDEQFFGPGTRLTVL.

This clonotype was detected a few times. V is TRBV7-2 and J is TRBJ1-6; TRBD1 agrees at 8 bases. The CDR3 contains 16 residues. CDR1 is SGHTA, CDR2 FQGNSA, per germline. V was pared by 5 bases and J by 8 bases, with 11 bases of the junction left unmatched. The CDR3 sequence is CASSPRGTGGDSPLHF. The CDR3 region has the DNA TGTGCCAGCAGCCCCCGGGGGACAGGTGGTGATTCACCCCTCCACTTT.

The chain has TRBV14 and TRBJ1-4; D perhaps matches TRBD1 (5 bases). This CDR3 has 17 residues. Trimming took 3 bases from V and 2 from J, leaving 16 bases between them. Germline assignment: CDR1 SGHDN and CDR2 FVKESK. CDR3 bases: TGTGCCAGCAGCCAGGTCCAGGGTTCATCGACTAATGAAAAACTGTTTTTT. Translating gives CASSQVQGSSTNEKLFF.

This clonotype turned up a few times. The genes are TRBV6-1 and TRBJ2-3; possible D gene TRBD2, 6 bases. Germline-derived CDR1 and CDR2 are MNHNS and SASEGT. This CDR3 spans 16 amino acids. V was clipped by 5 bases and J by 0 bases, with 15 bases between them. The CDR3 DNA is TGTGCCAGCAGTAGCCGGACTAACCCAAGCACAGATACGCAGTATTTT. Its protein product is CASSSRTNPSTDTQYF.

This clonotype turned up a few times. This rearrangement joins TRBV20-1 to TRBJ2-5, with D perhaps assigned TRBD1 or TRBD2 (5 bases each). V lost 5 bases and J 1 base, leaving 17 bases between the germline ends. Germline CDR1 and CDR2: DFQATT and SNEGSKA (reference sequence). This CDR3 has 15 amino acids. The chain's CDR3 is CSAEPLGRIQETQYF. CDR3 nucleotides: TGCAGTGCTGAGCCCCTGGGACGGATCCAAGAGACCCAGTACTTC.

The DNA of the CDR3 is TGTGCCAGCAGCCCGCGGGCGGGACAGGGTAAAAACATTCAGTACTTC. It is translated as CASSPRAGQGKNIQYF. This chain uses TRBV13 with TRBJ2-4; 9 bases map to TRBD1. The ends lost 5 bases at V and 4 bases at J; junction bases unmatched: 9. Germline CDR1 PRHDT, CDR2 FYEKMQ (reference sequence). The CDR3 has 16 amino acids.

This clonotype was detected a few times. The chain uses TRBV12-3 or TRBV12-4 and TRBJ1-5, with a weak D call TRBD1 (6 bases). The CDR3 has 14 residues. Deletions cut 3 bases from V and 1 base from J, with 7 bases between. CDR3 sequence reads: CASSLGASNQPQHF. The CDR3 nucleotides read TGTGCCAGCAGTTTGGGGGCGAGCAATCAGCCCCAGCATTTT.

The chain employs TRBV3-1 and TRBJ2-7; a possible D gene is TRBD1 (5 bases). The V gene lost 2 bases and the J gene lost 7 bases, with 6 bases spanning the gap. This CDR3 contains 11 residues. Germline CDR1 LGHDT, CDR2 YNNKEL (reference sequence). For the CDR3, the DNA is TGTGCCAGCAGCCAACCAGGGGAGCAGTACGTC. This translates into CASSQPGEQYV.

This clonotype was seen many times. This rearrangement joins TRBV12-3 or TRBV12-4 to TRBJ2-7, with D perhaps matching TRBD2 (5 bases). The CDR3 consists of 12 residues. V lost 5 bases and J lost 4, with 9 bases in between. This CDR3 reads CASSLRGYEQYF. CDR3 sequence (DNA): TGTGCCAGCAGTCTACGCGGGTACGAGCAGTACTTC.

This sequence joins TRBV27 and TRBJ2-1; 10 bases fit TRBD1. Trimming cost V 6 bases and J 15 bases; bases outside gene matches: 8. The CDR3 sequence is 12 residues long. Germline CDR1 and CDR2: MNHEY and SMNVEV (reference sequence). This chain's CDR3 is CASRAGQGMGFF. The CDR3 nucleotides are TGTGCCAGCAGGGCGGGACAGGGGATGGGGTTCTTC.

This clonotype appeared a few times. The chain recombines TRBV4-3 with TRBJ2-2; TRBD1 or TRBD2 may be the D gene (6 bases each). CDR1 and CDR2 from the germline V gene are LGHNA and YSLEER. The CDR3 extends over 16 amino acids. V was pared by 1 base and J by 5 bases, with 14 bases between. CDR3 coding DNA: TGCGCCAGCAGCCAAGTGGGGGGCGGGCTTACCGGGGAGCTGTTTTTT. Its translation: CASSQVGGGLTGELFF.

This clonotype was detected a few times. J is TRBJ2-5 and V is TRBV10-1; D ambiguous. Trimming shortened V by 6 bases and J by 5 bases, and 7 bases separated the two germline ends. The CDR3 runs to 11 residues. In germline, CDR1 is WNHNN, CDR2 SYGVQD (reference sequence). CDR3 in amino acids: CASRPLETQYF. The CDR3, as DNA: TGCGCCAGCAGGCCTCTGGAGACCCAGTACTTC.

V and J are TRBV24-1 and TRBJ2-3; D ambiguous. CDR1 and CDR2 (germline): KGHDR, SFDVKD. The CDR3 covers 12 residues. Between the trimmed V and J ends, which lost 10 bases and 3 bases, there was a span of 10 bases. The DNA for the CDR3 is TGTGCCACGGGAACAGAGACAGATACGCAGTATTTT. It is translated as CATGTETDTQYF.

The CDR3 coding sequence is TGTGCCAGCAGCTTAGGGCCGGGACAGGCGAACACCGGGGAGCTGTTTTTT. Its translation: CASSLGPGQANTGELFF. This chain links TRBV7-8 with TRBJ2-2, with TRBD1 identical over 8 bases. The V and J ends lost 1 base and 0 bases, in that order; junction bases with no gene match: 4. The CDR3 extends over 17 amino acids. CDR1 and CDR2 from the germline V gene are SGHVS and FQNEAQ. Full variable domain (rest looked up from reference TRBV7-8 and TRBJ2-2): GAGVSQSPRYKVAKRGQDVALRCDPISGHVSLFWYQQALGQGPEFLTYFQNEAQLDKSGLPSDRFFAERPEGSVSTLKIQRTQQEDSAVYLCASSLGPGQANTGELFFGEGSRLTVL.

V gene TRBV6-6 combines with J gene TRBJ1-6, with D perhaps TRBD1 (5 bases). The germline V gene has CDR1 MNHNY and CDR2 SVGAGI (reference sequence). Trimming left V 2 bases short and J 7 bases short, with 12 bases between. The CDR3 is 15 residues long. The CDR3 loop reads CASSYATAFNSPLHF. As DNA, the CDR3 is TGTGCCAGCAGTTACGCGACAGCCTTCAATTCACCCCTCCACTTT.

The chain is built from TRBV3-1 and TRBJ1-1, with unresolved D. The germline V gene has CDR1 LGHDT and CDR2 YNNKEL (reference sequence). The CDR3 has 12 amino acids. Trimming removed 6 bases from V and 1 base from J, with 6 bases in between. In DNA form, the CDR3 reads TGTGCCAGCAGGGCCGGGAACACTGAAGCTTTCTTT. It codes for CASRAGNTEAFF. Filled out from reference TRBV3-1 and TRBJ1-1, the complete variable domain reads DTAVSQTPKYLVTQMGNDKSIKCEQNLGHDTMYWYKQDSKKFLKIMFSYNNKELIINETVPNRFSPKSPDKAHLNLHINSLELGDSAVYFCASRAGNTEAFFGQGTRLTVV.